The rows below give T cell receptor beta chains drawn from one sample of a study of blood T cell repertoires in COVID-19. TCRdb's copy holds only in-frame clones and misses some; the assay was immunoSEQ multiplex PCR. Of roughly 410,000 clones in the sample, over 75% were seen once. Material: peripheral blood. The receptor source for this set is an older woman with COVID-19, enrolled during active disease. Both conserved end residues are part of each CDR3. D genes are given only for firm matches. For some rows the clone size is stated as once, few or many, or as a class when expanded; others skip it.

cdr3_length	j_call	clone_size	v_call	d_call	cdr3_nt	cdr3_aa
15	TRBJ1-1	.	TRBV3-1/TRBV3-2	TRBD1	TGTGCCAGCAGCCAAGGGGGGACAGGGAACACTGAAGCTTTCTTT	CASSQGGTGNTEAFF
16	TRBJ1-2	.	TRBV3-1/TRBV3-2	TRBD1	TGTGCCAGCAGCCAACGACAGGGCCGCGGGGACTATGGCTACACCTTC	CASSQRQGRGDYGYTF
16	TRBJ2-1	.	TRBV5-5	TRBD1	TGTGCCAGCAGCTTGGCTGTCGGGACAGGGACCAATGAGCAGTTCTTC	CASSLAVGTGTNEQFF
13	TRBJ1-2	.	TRBV5-1	.	TGCGCCAGCAGCTCGGACGGGGGGTATGGCTACACCTTC	CASSSDGGYGYTF
16	TRBJ1-5	few	TRBV6-6	.	TGTGCCAGCAGTTTAAGCGGACTCTATAGCAATCAGCCCCAGCATTTT	CASSLSGLYSNQPQHF
13	TRBJ1-2	.	TRBV19	TRBD1	TGTGCCAGTACCCCGGGCAGGGGGACGTGGTACACCTTC	CASTPGRGTWYTF
17	TRBJ1-5	.	TRBV5-1	TRBD1	TGCGCCAGCAGCCCCGGGGACAGGGGGCGAGGCAATCAGCCCCAGCATTTT	CASSPGDRGRGNQPQHF
11	TRBJ1-2	.	TRBV28	.	TGTGCCAGCGAAGGACAGTATGGCTACACCTTC	CASEGQYGYTF
14	TRBJ1-2	.	TRBV4-2	.	TGTGCCAGCAGCCAAGGGGGAGGGAACTATGGCTACACCTTC	CASSQGGGNYGYTF
18	TRBJ1-2	.	TRBV4-2	.	TGTGCCAGCAGCCAAGACTTAGGGGCTACAGGGATTAACTATGGCTACACCTTC	CASSQDLGATGINYGYTF
16	TRBJ2-2	.	TRBV19	TRBD1	TGTGCCAGTAGCAAACAAACAGGGGGGAACACCGGGGAGCTGTTTTTT	CASSKQTGGNTGELFF
13	TRBJ1-5	.	TRBV30	.	TGTGCCTGGAGCCAACAGGGTAATCAGCCCCAGCATTTT	CAWSQQGNQPQHF
15	TRBJ1-5	.	TRBV6-5	TRBD1	TGTGCCAGCAGTTATTCGGACAGGAGCAATCAGCCCCAGCATTTT	CASSYSDRSNQPQHF
15	TRBJ1-1	.	TRBV19	.	TGTGCCAGTAGTATGGCGGGGGGCAGACGAACTGAAGCTTTCTTT	CASSMAGGRRTEAFF
14	TRBJ2-7	.	TRBV30	TRBD1	TGTGCCTGGAGTGGACAGGGATCCTCCTACGAGCAGTACTTC	CAWSGQGSSYEQYF
13	TRBJ2-1	.	TRBV9	TRBD1	TGTGCCAGCAGTGGACAGGGGGGGATGTGGCAGTTCTTC	CASSGQGGMWQFF
15	TRBJ2-3	.	TRBV10-1	.	TGCGCCAGCAGTGAGTCGCTCCAACTAGCTGGTACGCAGTATTTT	CASSESLQLAGTQYF
15	TRBJ1-4	.	TRBV4-1	TRBD1	TGCGCCAGCAGCCAAGGAGACAGGGGGGGTGAAAAACTGTTTTTT	CASSQGDRGGEKLFF
15	TRBJ1-5	few	TRBV5-8	.	TGTGCCAGCACCTCCCACCGGGGTGGCAATCAGCCCCAGCATTTT	CASTSHRGGNQPQHF
15	TRBJ2-3	.	TRBV19	TRBD1	TGTGCCAGTATAGACAGGGGGCGAAACACAGATACGCAGTATTTT	CASIDRGRNTDTQYF
15	TRBJ1-4	.	TRBV6-5	.	TGTGCCAGCAGACAGGGCGGGGGAGGTAATGAAAAACTGTTTTTT	CASRQGGGGNEKLFF
12	TRBJ2-7	.	TRBV5-1	TRBD1	TGCGCCAGCAGCACGGACAGGGACGAGCAGTACTTC	CASSTDRDEQYF
18	TRBJ1-5	many	TRBV30	TRBD1	TGTGCCTGGAGATCCGGGACAGGGAGTAGTAGGGGCAATCAGCCCCAGCATTTT	CAWRSGTGSSRGNQPQHF
17	TRBJ2-7	.	TRBV3-1/TRBV3-2	TRBD2	TGTGCCAGCAGCCAAGATAATCTAGCGGGGCAACCCTACGAGCAGTACTTC	CASSQDNLAGQPYEQYF
17	TRBJ2-3	.	TRBV5-1	TRBD2	TGCGCCAGCAGCTTGGTCCCTAGCGGGGGGGGCACAGATACGCAGTATTTT	CASSLVPSGGGTDTQYF
14	TRBJ2-7	.	TRBV5-8	.	TGTGCCTCTCCGGGACAAGAATTTTCCTACGAGCAGTACTTC	CASPGQEFSYEQYF
13	TRBJ1-2	.	TRBV18	TRBD1	TGTGCCAGCTCTAACCGGGACAGGGATGGCTACACCTTC	CASSNRDRDGYTF
15	TRBJ2-7	once	TRBV18	TRBD1	TGTGCCAGCTCATACGACAGGGGGCGTTCCTACGAGCAGTACTTC	CASSYDRGRSYEQYF
13	TRBJ2-5	.	TRBV9	.	TGTGCCAGCAGCGCGGGTCTAGCCGAGACCCAGTACTTC	CASSAGLAETQYF
16	TRBJ2-5	.	TRBV7-2	TRBD2	TGTGCCAGCAGCCCATGGACTAGCGGGGCCCAATTCACCCAGTACTTC	CASSPWTSGAQFTQYF
13	TRBJ2-4	.	TRBV19	TRBD2	TGTGCCAGTCGGGAGGGCCCCAAAAACATTCAGTACTTC	CASREGPKNIQYF
15	TRBJ2-1	.	TRBV2	TRBD2	TGTGCCAGCATGGGGGGACTAGCGGGACCTAATGAGCAGTTCTTC	CASMGGLAGPNEQFF
14	TRBJ2-4	few	TRBV15	.	TGTGCCACCAGCACAACAGGGAACAAAAACATTCAGTACTTC	CATSTTGNKNIQYF
13	TRBJ2-2	.	TRBV12-3/TRBV12-4	TRBD1	TGTGCCAGCAGGGACAGGGTCACCGGGGAGCTGTTTTTT	CASRDRVTGELFF
15	TRBJ1-1	.	TRBV3-1/TRBV3-2	TRBD1	TGTGCCAGCAGCCCGGACAGGCCGGTGGGCACTGAAGCTTTCTTT	CASSPDRPVGTEAFF
14	TRBJ1-2	.	TRBV19	TRBD1	TGTGCCAGTAGCAAAGGGGACAGATACTATGGCTACACCTTC	CASSKGDRYYGYTF
17	TRBJ2-3	.	TRBV7-8	TRBD1	TGTGCCAGCAGCGGGGACAGGATGTACACTCGTGCAGATACGCAGTATTTT	CASSGDRMYTRADTQYF
16	TRBJ2-7	few	TRBV4-1	TRBD2	TGCGCCAGCAGCCAAGAACTAGCGGGGGCGAGGCGCGAGCAGTACTTC	CASSQELAGARREQYF
15	TRBJ2-3	.	TRBV3-1/TRBV3-2	TRBD2	TGTGCCAGCAGCCACCAGGGACTAGTCACAGATACGCAGTATTTT	CASSHQGLVTDTQYF
15	TRBJ1-2	.	TRBV19	.	TGTGCCAGTAGTATTGGAGACAGGTGGGACAAGCTCGGTACCTTC	CASSIGDRWDKLGTF
16	TRBJ1-3	.	TRBV28	.	TGTGCCAGCAGTTTCACGACAGGCACCTCTGGAAACACCATATATTTT	CASSFTTGTSGNTIYF
14	TRBJ1-2	.	TRBV5-6	.	TGTGCCAGCAGCTCCGACAGACTGAACTATGGCTACACCTTC	CASSSDRLNYGYTF
16	TRBJ2-3	.	TRBV4-2	TRBD2	TGTGCCAGCAGCACTGCTAGCGGGGGGGCCTCTGGTACGCAGTATTTT	CASSTASGGASGTQYF
15	TRBJ2-2	.	TRBV5-1	.	TGCGCCAGCAGCTTGAGGGGGATGGGCACCGGGGAGCTGTTTTTT	CASSLRGMGTGELFF
14	TRBJ2-1	.	TRBV7-2	.	TGTGCCAGCAGGATAGATAGTTCCTACAATGAGCAGTTCTTC	CASRIDSSYNEQFF
11	TRBJ1-5	.	TRBV7-9	.	TGTGCCAGCGGGAGTAATCAGCCCCAGCATTTT	CASGSNQPQHF
15	TRBJ1-6	.	TRBV5-1	.	TGCGCCAGCAGCTTGGTCTTAGGGGAGGATTCACCCCTCCACTTT	CASSLVLGEDSPLHF
15	TRBJ1-1	.	TRBV18	TRBD1	TGTGCCAGCTCACCACAGGGTCCAGGGGGTACTGAAGCTTTCTTT	CASSPQGPGGTEAFF
17	TRBJ2-5	.	TRBV19	TRBD2	TGTGCCAGTAGTATAGGGACTAGCGGGGCAGGTTTGGAGACCCAGTACTTC	CASSIGTSGAGLETQYF
13	TRBJ1-6	.	TRBV7-3	.	TGTGCCAGCAGCTTATTAGGGGTACCCCCCCTCCACTTT	CASSLLGVPPLHF